The next 18 T cell receptor beta chains were all read from a single sample in a study of PD-1 blockade in classical Hodgkin lymphoma. Data came from immunoSEQ multiplex PCR; TCRdb stores just in-frame clones and leaves some out. This sample has about 30,000 clones, with around three quarters found just once. Every patient relapsed after autologous stem cell transplantation, and brentuximab vedotin exposure varied. The sample was peripheral blood mononuclear cells (PBMCs), taken before the second cycle of nivolumab. The receptors come from a human donor with classical Hodgkin lymphoma.

The V gene is TRBV6-5, the J gene TRBJ2-3; D is ambiguous. Germline CDR1 reads MNHEY; CDR2 reads SVGAGI. There are 15 residues in the CDR3. Trimming removed 2 bases at V and 0 bases at J, with 9 bases between. The CDR3 is CASSYAMYSTDTQYF. In DNA, the CDR3 is TGTGCCAGCAGTTACGCGATGTATAGCACAGATACGCAGTATTTT.

This chain joins TRBV4-1 and TRBJ1-2; D is uncertain. V lost 10 bases and J 6 bases, leaving 12 bases between the germline ends. There are 11 residues in the CDR3. Germline V gene lookup returns CDR1 MGHRA and CDR2 YSYEKL. The CDR3 region is CATRPLHGYTF. CDR3 nucleotide sequence: TGCGCCACGAGGCCCCTCCATGGCTACACCTTC.

This sequence joins TRBV5-1 and TRBJ1-1, with 8 nucleotides matching TRBD1. Per the germline V gene, CDR1 is SGHRS and CDR2 is YFSETQ. The trim removed 4 bases at V and 5 bases at J, leaving 16 bases unmatched. CDR3 length: 17 amino acids. Here the CDR3 DNA reads TGCGCCAGCAGCCTCCGCCGACAAGGACAGGGTTTTACTGAAGCTTTCTTT. It encodes CASSLRRQGQGFTEAFF.

V is TRBV12-2 and J is TRBJ2-7; the D call TRBD2 from the table was never checked on the DNA. TRBV12-2 is labeled a pseudogene. The CDR3 has 18 amino acids. The CDR3 protein is CASRQSRPETSGKNEQYF. CDR3 DNA: TGTGCAAGTCGCCAGAGCCGCCCCGAGACTAGCGGTAAGAACGAGCAGTACTTC.

The chain uses TRBV25-1 and TRBJ1-2; a possible D gene is TRBD1 (5 bases). The CDR3 totals 13 residues. Germline CDR1 is MGHDK and CDR2 is SYGVNS. Trimming removed 3 bases from V and 8 bases from J, with 13 bases in between. The CDR3 sequence is CASSDRAAEGYTF. As DNA, the CDR3 is TGTGCCAGCAGTGACAGGGCCGCTGAGGGCTACACCTTC.

The rearrangement uses TRBV5-1 and TRBJ2-1, with TRBD2 as a possible D gene (6 bases). V shed 0 bases and J shed 7 bases, with 11 bases lying between them. Germline V gene data show CDR1 as SGHRS and CDR2 as YFSETQ. The CDR3 runs 14 residues. As DNA, the CDR3 is TGCGCCAGCAGCTTGGGCGGGGATTTAAATGAGCAGTTCTTC. Residues: CASSLGGDLNEQFF.

This chain uses TRBV18 with TRBJ2-7; D is unclear. The V end lost 0 bases, the J end lost 3 bases, and 6 bases lay between the germline ends. This CDR3 is built from 13 residues. Germline V gives CDR1 KGHSH, CDR2 LQKENI. CDR3 bases: TGTGCCAGCTCACCACCGCATCTCTACGAGCAGTACTTC. Translating it yields CASSPPHLYEQYF.

J is TRBJ2-3 and V is TRBV29-1; 7 nucleotides align to TRBD1. There are 14 residues in the CDR3. Germline CDR1 reads SQVTM; CDR2 reads ANQGSEA. With V trimmed by 6 bases and J by 2 bases, 8 bases remained unmatched. The DNA of the CDR3 is TGCAGCGTGGCCCCGGGACAGAACACAGATACGCAGTATTTT. Translation: CSVAPGQNTDTQYF.

The chain carries TRBV6-1 and TRBJ1-2; weak D call: TRBD1 (6 bases). This CDR3 is 14 amino acids long. The V and J ends lost 7 bases and 4 bases respectively, with 16 bases between them. The V gene's germline CDR1 is MNHNS and CDR2 SASEGT. The CDR3 sequence is CASKKQGIGYGYTF. CDR3 bases: TGTGCCAGCAAGAAACAGGGAATCGGCTATGGCTACACCTTC.

The chain employs TRBV9 and TRBJ2-5; D not resolved. Trimming removed 3 bases from V and 5 bases from J, with 14 bases in between. The V gene's germline CDR1 is SGDLS and CDR2 YYNGEE. The CDR3 loop spans 14 amino acids. The CDR3 loop is CASSAGRRQETQYF. CDR3 sequence (DNA): TGTGCCAGCAGCGCGGGCCGTCGGCAGGAGACCCAGTACTTC.

The chain links TRBV5-5 to TRBJ2-7; no clear D gene. In germline, CDR1 is SGHKS, CDR2 YYEKEE (reference sequence). The CDR3 contains 15 residues. Trimming shortened V by 4 bases and J by 2 bases, and 16 bases separated the two germline ends. The CDR3 loop reads CASSKSLADAYEQYF. The DNA of the CDR3 is TGTGCCAGCAGCAAATCCTTAGCAGACGCCTACGAGCAGTACTTC.

The CDR3 bases are TGTGCCAGCAGCGTAGGTGGGAGGCGTTTAGGTCAAGAGACCCAGTACTTC. Protein sequence: CASSVGGRRLGQETQYF. The genes are TRBV9 and TRBJ2-5, with D maybe TRBD2 (6 bases). Deletions cut 0 bases from V and 2 bases from J, with 17 bases between. Germline V gene lookup returns CDR1 SGDLS and CDR2 YYNGEE. The CDR3 extends over 17 amino acids.

V is TRBV11-2 and J is TRBJ1-4; the D is unclear. V lost 5 bases, J lost 7 bases, and 11 bases lay in between. CDR3 length: 13 residues. Looked up from germline, CDR1 is SGHAT and CDR2 is FQNNGV. The CDR3 is CASSPGVVEKLFF. The CDR3 nucleotides are TGTGCCAGCAGCCCCGGGGTTGTTGAAAAACTGTTTTTT.

V is TRBV28 and J is TRBJ1-5, with a tentative D call TRBD1 (5 bases). The CDR3 runs to 16 residues. Germline lookup yields CDR1 MDHEN and CDR2 SYDVKM. The ends were cut back, 3 bases at V and 5 bases at J, with 17 bases in the middle. This chain's CDR3 is CASSLPVWQGHQPQHF. The CDR3 coding sequence is TGTGCCAGCAGTTTGCCGGTTTGGCAGGGACATCAGCCCCAGCATTTT.

The rearrangement links TRBV4-2 to TRBJ2-3, with D unresolved. V gave up 0 bases and J gave up 2 bases, with 12 bases separating them. In germline, CDR1 is LGHNA, CDR2 YNFKEQ. The CDR3 has 16 amino acids. In DNA form, the CDR3 reads TGTGCCAGCAGCCAAGAAGAAGCGCGCTACACAGATACGCAGTATTTT. Translation gives CASSQEEARYTDTQYF.

V gene TRBV19 combines with J gene TRBJ2-2; TRBD2 aligns across 10 bases. Trimming at V came to 3 bases and at J to 6 bases, leaving 4 bases not matched to a gene. CDR3 length: 15 residues. Germline assignment: CDR1 LNHDA and CDR2 SQIVND (reference sequence). CDR3 nucleotide sequence: TGTGCCAGTAGTATTGAAGCGGGAGGGCCCGGGGAGCTGTTTTTT. This encodes CASSIEAGGPGELFF. Drawing the rest from reference TRBV19 and TRBJ2-2, the complete variable domain is DGGITQSPKYLFRKEGQNVTLSCEQNLNHDAMYWYRQDPGQGLRLIYYSQIVNDFQKGDIAEGYSVSREKKESFPLTVTSAQKNPTAFYLCASSIEAGGPGELFFGEGSRLTVL.

This rearrangement joins TRBV9 to TRBJ2-7, with a weak D call TRBD2 (6 bases). Germline loops: CDR1 SGDLS, CDR2 YYNGEE. The CDR3 loop spans 14 amino acids. V lost 0 bases and J lost 1, with 8 bases in between. For the CDR3, the DNA is TGTGCCAGCAGCGTAGGGCGGGGTTCCTACGAGCAGTACTTC. Its protein product is CASSVGRGSYEQYF.

The rearrangement joins TRBV19 to TRBJ1-5; D not certain. The germline V and J ends were trimmed by 2 bases and 0 bases, with 8 bases remaining between them. The CDR3 is made up of 15 amino acids. Germline values: CDR1 LNHDA, CDR2 SQIVND (reference sequence). In DNA form, the CDR3 reads TGTGCCAGTAGTATAACCGGTTATAGCAATCAGCCCCAGCATTTT. It codes for CASSITGYSNQPQHF. The whole variable domain, filled in from reference TRBV19 and TRBJ1-5, reads DGGITQSPKYLFRKEGQNVTLSCEQNLNHDAMYWYRQDPGQGLRLIYYSQIVNDFQKGDIAEGYSVSREKKESFPLTVTSAQKNPTAFYLCASSITGYSNQPQHFGDGTRLSIL.